What follows are 31 T cell receptor beta chains derived from one specimen sequenced in a study of human T cells and chemical hapten exposure. Unfractionated whole blood was the source from which total RNA was extracted. A single record per CDR3 protein comes from TCRdb applying MiXCR to the 5' RACE reads. The table includes roughly 110,000 distinct CDR3 sequences, around a fifth detected once. The receptor source for this set is a human donor in good health.

Points on this clonotype: A read error may account for a junction end that differs from germline. The CDR3 bases are TGTGCCAGCAGTTACCGGACTAGCACTGATACGCAGTATTTT. The encoded protein is CASSYRTSTDTQYF. The V gene is TRBV6-6, the J gene TRBJ2-3; 8 bases agree with TRBD2. Per the germline V gene, CDR1 is MNHNY and CDR2 is SVGAGI (reference sequence). The CDR3 runs to 14 residues.

This clonotype was counted a few times. The chain links TRBV20-1 to TRBJ2-3; the D is unclear. This CDR3 has 12 residues. Germline V lookup: CDR1 DFQATT, CDR2 SNEGSKA (reference sequence). V lost 6 bases and J 0 bases, leaving 7 bases between the germline ends. The chain's CDR3 is CSAKRSTDTQYF. CDR3 DNA sequence: TGCAGTGCAAAAAGAAGCACAGATACGCAGTATTTT.

In its sample, this clonotype was seen a few times. The chain joins TRBV3-1 to TRBJ2-7, with D possibly matching TRBD1 (6 bases). The germline CDR1 and CDR2 sequences are LGHDT and YNNKEL (reference sequence). The CDR3 consists of 13 residues. Trimming pared 3 bases from V and 5 bases from J, leaving 11 bases between. The CDR3 region has the DNA TGTGCCAGCAGCCAGGCAGGGGCGAACGAGCAGTACTTC. Encoded protein: CASSQAGANEQYF.

The table lists this clonotype with many counts. J is TRBJ1-1 and V is TRBV6-1, with D possibly being TRBD1 (5 bases). This CDR3 has 15 residues. Trimming shortened V by 2 bases and J by 4 bases, and 14 bases separated the two germline ends. Germline lookup yields CDR1 MNHNS and CDR2 SASEGT. The CDR3 loop is CASSEWGGSITEAFF. In nucleotides, the CDR3 is TGTGCCAGCAGTGAATGGGGGGGTTCGATCACTGAAGCTTTCTTT.

This clonotype has more than one count but fewer than ten. The chain links TRBV27 to TRBJ1-1; D gene uncertain. The CDR3 consists of 14 residues. The germline V and J ends were trimmed by 6 bases and 1 base, with 12 bases remaining between them. Germline V lookup: CDR1 MNHEY, CDR2 SMNVEV (reference sequence). CDR3 residues: CASRWLDKNTEAFF. The CDR3 nucleotides read TGTGCCAGCAGGTGGTTAGACAAGAACACTGAAGCTTTCTTT.

This chain uses TRBV7-8 with TRBJ1-5; D is unresolved. The CDR3 loop spans 12 amino acids. Germline assignment: CDR1 SGHVS and CDR2 FQNEAQ. Trimming left V 2 bases short and J 9 bases short, with 8 bases between. CDR3 in amino acids: CASSLSGWPQHF. The CDR3 DNA follows: TGTGCCAGCAGCTTATCCGGGTGGCCCCAGCATTTT.

The chain employs TRBV19 and TRBJ1-2; 9 bases align to TRBD1. The junction had 5 bases not matched to a gene; V was cut back by 5 bases and J by 7 bases. CDR3 length: 13 amino acids. The germline V gene encodes CDR1 LNHDA and CDR2 SQIVND (reference sequence). Written as DNA, the CDR3 is TGTGCCAGTAGTGCGACAGGGGGTCCTGGCTACACCTTC. Its protein product is CASSATGGPGYTF.

This clonotype was picked up a small number of times. V usage is TRBV6-5 and J usage is TRBJ2-5; D possibly matches TRBD1 or TRBD2 (6 bases each). CDR3 length: 15 residues. Germline V gene sequence: CDR1 MNHEY, CDR2 SVGAGI. V gave up 1 base and J gave up 4 bases, with 13 bases separating them. The CDR3 coding sequence is TGTGCCAGCAGTTACTGGAGGGGGAGTAGAGAGACCCAGTACTTC. Translation gives CASSYWRGSRETQYF.

V and J are TRBV20-1 and TRBJ1-5; no reliable D call. Looked up from germline, CDR1 is DFQATT and CDR2 is SNEGSKA (reference sequence). V was clipped by 5 bases and J by 0 bases, with 11 bases between them. The CDR3 contains 14 residues. The DNA for the CDR3 is TGCAGTGCTTGGACCGACCGTAGCAATCAGCCCCAGCATTTT. It is translated as CSAWTDRSNQPQHF.

The chain is built from TRBV4-1 and TRBJ2-3, with D maybe TRBD2 (5 bases). The ends were cut back, 3 bases at V and 3 bases at J, with 16 bases in the middle. The CDR3 contains 16 residues. The germline CDR1 and CDR2 sequences are MGHRA and YSYEKL. The CDR3 loop is CASSQPNRGRTDTQYF. CDR3 coding DNA: TGCGCCAGCAGCCAGCCGAATCGGGGTCGGACAGATACGCAGTATTTT.

This clonotype occurred a few times. The chain has TRBV6-2 or TRBV6-3 and TRBJ2-2; D not resolved. V shed 8 bases and J shed 2 bases, with 15 bases lying between them. Germline V gene sequence: CDR1 MNHEY, CDR2 SVGEGT. The CDR3 covers 15 residues. The CDR3 reads CASLPFIGNTGELFF. CDR3 in DNA: TGTGCCAGCCTTCCTTTTATAGGCAACACCGGGGAGCTGTTTTTT.

The chain joins TRBV19 to TRBJ2-3; possible D gene TRBD2, 5 bases. This CDR3 spans 13 amino acids. The V end lost 4 bases, the J end lost 6 bases, and 11 bases lay between the germline ends. In germline, CDR1 is LNHDA, CDR2 SQIVND (reference sequence). CDR3 sequence reads: CASSTVSGDTQYF. The CDR3 coding sequence is TGTGCCAGTAGTACCGTCTCGGGGGATACGCAGTATTTT.

This clonotype was seen a handful of times. This chain connects TRBV29-1 to TRBJ1-1; D possibly corresponds to TRBD1 (6 bases). Germline lookup yields CDR1 SQVTM and CDR2 ANQGSEA. This CDR3 comprises 13 residues. The V and J ends lost 7 bases and 0 bases respectively, with 12 bases between them. The CDR3 is CSAAGQMNTEAFF. CDR3 nucleotides: TGCAGCGCTGCGGGACAAATGAACACTGAAGCTTTCTTT.

This clonotype has more than one count but fewer than ten. The rearrangement links TRBV20-1 to TRBJ1-6; 8 nucleotides match TRBD1. The germline V gene encodes CDR1 DFQATT and CDR2 SNEGSKA (reference sequence). V lost 3 bases to trimming and J lost 7 bases; unmatched junction nucleotides: 8. There are 15 residues in the CDR3. Here the CDR3 reads CSARMTGVLNSPLHF. DNA for the CDR3: TGCAGTGCTAGGATGACAGGGGTGCTCAATTCACCCCTCCACTTT.

CDR3 nucleotides: TGTGCCAGCAGTGATCCCCCGGGAGCGAGCGAGCAGTACTTC. It is translated as CASSDPPGASEQYF. The chain couples TRBV25-1 to TRBJ2-7; the D gene is possibly TRBD2 (6 bases). Germline V gives CDR1 MGHDK, CDR2 SYGVNS. Trimming took 3 bases from V and 6 from J, leaving 15 bases between them. The CDR3 length is 14 residues.

J is TRBJ2-3 and V is TRBV27; 12 bases fit TRBD2. Losses at the gene ends were 3 bases for V and 3 bases for J; bases not matched to a gene: 13. There are 19 residues in the CDR3. Germline CDR1 and CDR2: MNHEY and SMNVEV (reference sequence). The CDR3 region has the DNA TGTGCCAGCAGTTTTGGAACTCTAGCGGGAGGGCCTAGAACAGATACGCAGTATTTT. This gives the protein CASSFGTLAGGPRTDTQYF.

V and J are TRBV5-1 and TRBJ1-4; maybe TRBD1 (6 bases). The CDR3 sequence is 14 residues long. Germline CDR1 and CDR2: SGHRS and YFSETQ. V was clipped by 3 bases and J by 8 bases, with 14 bases between them. The CDR3 reads CASSSNQGREKLFF. The CDR3 region has the DNA TGCGCCAGCAGCTCTAACCAGGGGCGCGAAAAACTGTTTTTT.

In its sample, this clonotype was seen a few times. The genes are TRBV4-2 and TRBJ2-3, with D possibly being TRBD1 or TRBD2 (6 bases each). V shed 1 base and J shed 4 bases, with 18 bases lying between them. CDR1 is LGHNA, CDR2 YNFKEQ, per germline. The CDR3 consists of 17 residues. CDR3 bases: TGTGCCAGCAGCCAAGGGGGGGCGGGACTCTCCCCAGATACGCAGTATTTT. This gives the protein CASSQGGAGLSPDTQYF.

This chain connects TRBV4-1 to TRBJ2-5; no definite D call. V was clipped by 4 bases and J by 2 bases, with 14 bases between them. The CDR3 runs 15 residues. Germline V gene lookup returns CDR1 MGHRA and CDR2 YSYEKL. The CDR3 nucleotides are TGCGCCAGCAGCCGGGTAGGAAACAGACAAGAGACCCAGTACTTC. This sequence encodes CASSRVGNRQETQYF.

V is TRBV6-1 and J is TRBJ1-1; 7 nucleotides align to TRBD1. The CDR3 contains 14 residues. After removal of 7 bases from V and 1 base from J, the junction contained 6 bases not matched to a gene. Germline assignment: CDR1 MNHNS and CDR2 SASEGT. The chain's CDR3 is CASMGRGTNTEAFF. Here the CDR3 DNA reads TGTGCCAGCATGGGCAGGGGGACGAACACTGAAGCTTTCTTT.

This clonotype was seen at least ten times. The chain recombines TRBV4-1 with TRBJ2-3; D unclear. The CDR3 consists of 12 residues. V lost 5 bases, J lost 5 bases, and 8 bases lay in between. CDR1 and CDR2 from the germline V gene are MGHRA and YSYEKL. CDR3 residues: CASSTWGDTQYF. The CDR3 DNA follows: TGCGCCAGCAGCACATGGGGAGATACGCAGTATTTT.

This clonotype was seen more than once but under ten times. V gene TRBV29-1 combines with J gene TRBJ2-1; TRBD2 matches at 7 bases. The CDR3 length is 15 residues. Germline CDR1 SQVTM, CDR2 ANQGSEA. V was pared by 0 bases and J by 1 base, with 3 bases of the junction left unmatched. The CDR3 region is CSVEDRRGSYNEQFF. In DNA, the CDR3 is TGCAGCGTTGAAGATCGGCGGGGGTCCTACAATGAGCAGTTCTTC.

This clonotype has more than one count but fewer than ten. The V gene is TRBV4-1, the J gene TRBJ1-1; 9 bases are shared with TRBD1. V lost 4 bases to trimming and J lost 4 bases; unmatched junction nucleotides: 7. This CDR3 contains 15 residues. The germline V gene encodes CDR1 MGHRA and CDR2 YSYEKL. CDR3 residues: CASSPRGQGVTEAFF. In DNA, the CDR3 is TGCGCCAGCAGCCCTAGGGGACAGGGTGTCACTGAAGCTTTCTTT.

The chain recombines TRBV30 with TRBJ1-2; 7 bases line up with TRBD1. Germline V gene sequence: CDR1 GTSNPN, CDR2 SVGIG (reference sequence). Trimming removed 1 base from V and 1 base from J; junction bases left unmatched: 3. This CDR3 comprises 14 residues. The CDR3 loop is CAWSGNRGNYGYTF. The CDR3 DNA follows: TGTGCCTGGAGTGGTAACAGGGGTAACTATGGCTACACCTTC.

The chain is built from TRBV11-2 and TRBJ2-5, with TRBD1 matching 10 bases. After removal of 5 bases from V and 5 bases from J, the junction contained 2 bases not matched to a gene. The CDR3 has 13 residues. Germline V lookup: CDR1 SGHAT, CDR2 FQNNGV. CDR3 nucleotides: TGTGCCAGCAGCCCGGACAGGGGGGAGACCCAGTACTTC. The encoded protein is CASSPDRGETQYF.

This clonotype was detected only a few times. V and J are TRBV28 and TRBJ2-5, with 11 nucleotides matching TRBD2. CDR3 size: 15 residues. V was clipped by 6 bases and J by 4 bases; unmatched bases: 7. Germline V gene lookup returns CDR1 MDHEN and CDR2 SYDVKM. The CDR3 loop is CASSPTSGTRETQYF. CDR3 bases: TGTGCCAGCAGCCCGACTAGCGGGACTCGAGAGACCCAGTACTTC.

V is TRBV4-1 and J is TRBJ2-3; 14 bases are a match to TRBD2. Germline trimming cut 0 bases from V and 6 bases from J; bases unmatched to any gene: 11. Germline V gene data show CDR1 as MGHRA and CDR2 as YSYEKL. This CDR3 has 19 amino acids. In DNA, the CDR3 is TGCGCCAGCAGCCAAGAACCAGGAAGAGGGACTAGCGGGAGCGATACGCAGTATTTT. The encoded protein is CASSQEPGRGTSGSDTQYF.

This clonotype was picked up a small number of times. The chain employs TRBV27 and TRBJ2-6, with D maybe TRBD1 (6 bases). Trimming took 6 bases from V and 2 from J, leaving 11 bases between them. The CDR3 totals 15 residues. Looked up from germline, CDR1 is MNHEY and CDR2 is SMNVEV (reference sequence). The CDR3 here is CASRFTGTGANVLTF. DNA for the CDR3: TGTGCCAGCAGATTTACAGGGACTGGGGCCAACGTCCTGACTTTC.

Ten or more counts support this clonotype. The chain couples TRBV7-9 to TRBJ1-2, with 7 bases that match TRBD1. V lost 7 bases, J lost 3 bases, and 11 bases stayed unmatched. The CDR3 is made up of 15 amino acids. CDR1 and CDR2 (germline): SEHNR, FQNEAQ (reference sequence). CDR3 coding DNA: TGTGCCAGCACCTCTTTCCGGGACAGCGACTATGGCTACACCTTC. Its translation: CASTSFRDSDYGYTF.

In this sample, this clonotype turned up a few times. The chain has TRBV4-1 and TRBJ2-2; D is possibly TRBD2 (5 bases). The V gene's germline CDR1 is MGHRA and CDR2 YSYEKL. There are 15 residues in the CDR3. Trimming stripped 1 base from V and 0 bases from J, with 6 bases between. The CDR3 DNA reads as TGCGCCAGCAGCCAAGCGGACTCGAACACCGGGGAGCTGTTTTTT. Its translation is CASSQADSNTGELFF.

This clonotype was seen a few times. The chain is built from TRBV6-2 or TRBV6-3 and TRBJ2-1; D possibly corresponds to TRBD2 (7 bases). With 6 bases removed from V and 10 bases from J, the gap between germline ends came to 19 bases. CDR1 MNHEY and CDR2 SVGEGT come from the germline V gene. This CDR3 region has 14 residues. The CDR3 reads CASSLRGGAREQFF. The CDR3 coding sequence is TGTGCCAGCAGCCTCCGTGGGGGGGCGAGGGAGCAGTTCTTC.